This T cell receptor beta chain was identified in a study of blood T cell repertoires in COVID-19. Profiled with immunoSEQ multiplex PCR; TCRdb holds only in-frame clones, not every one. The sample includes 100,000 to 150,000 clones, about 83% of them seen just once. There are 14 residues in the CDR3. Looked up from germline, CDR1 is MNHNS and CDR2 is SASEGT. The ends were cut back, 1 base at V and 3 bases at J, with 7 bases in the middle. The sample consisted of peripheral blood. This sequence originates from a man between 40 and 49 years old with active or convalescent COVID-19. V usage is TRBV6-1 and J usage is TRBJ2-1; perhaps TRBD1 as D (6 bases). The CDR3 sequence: CASSEGDNYNEQFF. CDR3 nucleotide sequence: TGTGCCAGCAGTGAAGGGGACAACTACAATGAGCAGTTCTTC.